This T cell receptor (beta chain) was identified during a study of identifying expanded T cells in peripheral blood. No infections or other immune events were documented during collection. Libraries were prepared by immunoSEQ multiplex PCR; TCRdb keeps only in-frame clonotypes and omits some of them. This sample has some 77,000 clones; approximately 90% occur once, and the top ten carry roughly 19%. V was trimmed by 5 bases and J by 5 bases, leaving 25 bases between them. This CDR3 is built from 17 residues. The germline V gene encodes CDR1 SGHVS and CDR2 FQNEAQ. J is TRBJ2-7 and V is TRBV7-8, with a tentative D call TRBD2 (7 bases). The TCR comes from a person aged 18 to 75 in good health. The specimen was blood. The CDR3 coding sequence is TGTGCCAGCAGCACTCGACGAGGGGGGGACGTTGCCCACGAGCAGTACTTC. It is translated as CASSTRRGGDVAHEQYF.